This T cell receptor (beta chain) was retrieved from a study of T cell repertoires and HLA-DP antigens. Regarding the study as a whole: Sorted CD137+ clonality was 0.35 to 0.5 for both alloantigens, versus around 0.04 pre-culture. Clones undetected before culture averaged 36.3% against one allele and about 50% against the other.

The CDR3 consists of 15 residues. Trimming pared 0 bases from V and 7 bases from J, leaving 12 bases between. From germline, CDR1 is SGHAT and CDR2 FQNNGV. Measured with immunoSEQ multiplex PCR; TCRdb has only the in-frame clones, and not every one. Of more than 90,000 clones in the sample, 92% were seen once. Of note for this clone: The target antigen is unknown.

The clonotype comes from a woman aged 18-29 years in good health and CMV-seronegative. The material sequenced was CD4+ T cells from PBMCs. V usage is TRBV11-2 and J usage is TRBJ1-4; D may be TRBD1 (6 bases). CDR3 sequence (DNA): TGTGCCAGCAGCTTAGATCCAGGGGTTGGTGAAAAACTGTTTTTT. It translates to CASSLDPGVGEKLFF.